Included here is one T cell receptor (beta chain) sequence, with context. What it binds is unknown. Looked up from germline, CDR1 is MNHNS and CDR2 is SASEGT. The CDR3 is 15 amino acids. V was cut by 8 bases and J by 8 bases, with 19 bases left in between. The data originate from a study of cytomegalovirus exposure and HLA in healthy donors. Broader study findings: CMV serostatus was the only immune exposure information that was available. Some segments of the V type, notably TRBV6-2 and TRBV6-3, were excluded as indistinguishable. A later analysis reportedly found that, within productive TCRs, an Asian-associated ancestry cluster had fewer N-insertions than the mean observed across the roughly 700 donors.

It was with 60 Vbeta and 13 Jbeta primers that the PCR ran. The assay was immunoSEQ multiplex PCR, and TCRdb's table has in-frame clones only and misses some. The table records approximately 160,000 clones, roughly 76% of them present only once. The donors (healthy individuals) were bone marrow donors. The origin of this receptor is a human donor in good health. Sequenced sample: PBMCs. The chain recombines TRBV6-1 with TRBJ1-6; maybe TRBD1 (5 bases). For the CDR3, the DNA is TGTGCCAGCTTTTCCCACAGGCTCCCTGATTCACCCCTCCACTTT. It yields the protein CASFSHRLPDSPLHF.